These 6 T cell receptor beta chains were sequenced from one sample in a study of neurological immune-mediated disorders. TCRdb used MiXCR to reprocess the 5' RACE reads, holding one entry per CDR3 protein. This sample has under 40,000 distinct CDR3 sequences, with 6.5% to 8.5% found just once. The sample comprised CD4+ T cells from blood. The receptors originated from a man in his fifties or sixties in good health.

This clonotype was counted ten times or more. This chain uses TRBV10-3 with TRBJ2-3, with D possibly being TRBD2 (5 bases). From germline, CDR1 is ENHRY and CDR2 SYGVKD. The V end was cut by 10 bases, the J end by 2 bases, with 16 bases between. CDR3 length: 14 amino acids. The CDR3 DNA reads as TGTGCCACCTCTGGGGAGAGTGACACAGATACGCAGTATTTT. Its translation is CATSGESDTDTQYF.

In this sample, this clonotype turned up many times. Possible read error: a much larger clone is one base away. The V gene is TRBV20-1, the J gene TRBJ2-5; 7 positions agree with TRBD1. This CDR3 region has 14 residues. The germline V gene encodes CDR1 DFQATT and CDR2 SNEGSKA (reference sequence). V shed 5 bases and J 2 bases; nucleotides not matched to a gene: 8. The CDR3 here is CSAGRLGQQETQYF. CDR3 bases: TGCAGTGCTGGCCGGTTGGGACAGCAAGAGACCCAGTACTTC.

This clonotype was counted at least ten times. The chain couples TRBV5-1 to TRBJ2-1; 11 bases are shared with TRBD2. The CDR3 loop spans 15 amino acids. Germline assignment: CDR1 SGHRS and CDR2 YFSETQ. Trimming removed 2 bases from V and 6 bases from J; junction bases left unmatched: 4. The CDR3 loop reads CASSFRTSGPNEQFF. In DNA form, the CDR3 reads TGCGCCAGCAGCTTTCGGACTAGCGGGCCCAATGAGCAGTTCTTC.

This clonotype was observed many times. This chain joins TRBV7-9 and TRBJ2-7; possibly TRBD1 for D (6 bases). Germline loops: CDR1 SEHNR, CDR2 FQNEAQ (reference sequence). The CDR3 spans 18 residues. The V gene lost 5 bases and the J gene lost 2 bases, with 25 bases spanning the gap. The CDR3 protein is CASSPVWFVGAKPYEQYF. CDR3 nucleotides: TGTGCCAGCAGCCCAGTATGGTTTGTGGGGGCGAAACCCTACGAGCAGTACTTC.

At least ten counts were recorded for this clonotype. The chain uses TRBV5-1 and TRBJ1-2; D is undetermined. Trimming cost V 0 bases and J 1 base, with 7 bases left between them. The CDR3 runs to 14 residues. Germline V gives CDR1 SGHRS, CDR2 YFSETQ. As DNA, the CDR3 is TGCGCCAGCAGCTTGGGCCAGTTTAACTATGGCTACACCTTC. Translating it yields CASSLGQFNYGYTF.

At least ten counts were recorded for this clonotype. J is TRBJ2-7 and V is TRBV10-3; perhaps TRBD2 as D (7 bases). The CDR3 sequence is 14 residues long. Trimming removed 4 bases at V and 3 bases at J, with 13 bases between. The germline gives CDR1 ENHRY, CDR2 SYGVKD. The CDR3 bases are TGTGCCATCAGTGGAGGGGGGGGATTCTACGAGCAGTACTTC. Translating it yields CAISGGGGFYEQYF.